Each of the 26 T cell receptor beta chains below was sequenced from the same sample in a study of blood T cell repertoires in COVID-19. Data came from immunoSEQ multiplex PCR; TCRdb stores just in-frame clones and leaves some out. Of about 240,000 clones detected, around 88% appear once; the ten largest clones hold roughly 4%. The sequencing input was PBMCs or T cells enriched from blood (not recorded which). The receptors derive from a woman aged 25 to 39 who had recovered from COVID-19.

The chain links TRBV7-8 to TRBJ2-7; D may be TRBD1 (6 bases). The CDR3 runs to 17 residues. Germline loops: CDR1 SGHVS, CDR2 FQNEAQ. V dropped 1 base and J dropped 5 bases, with 21 bases sitting between them. As DNA, the CDR3 is TGTGCCAGCAGCTTAGTCTGGTGGAAGGGGGAGAAGGACGAGCAGTACTTC. Translating gives CASSLVWWKGEKDEQYF.

The V call is TRBV28, the J call TRBJ1-5; D call uncertain. Germline V gene lookup returns CDR1 MDHEN and CDR2 SYDVKM. Between the trimmed V and J ends, which lost 6 bases and 7 bases, there was a span of 16 bases. The CDR3 is 14 amino acids. CDR3 sequence reads: CASRWTPREQPQHF. CDR3 nucleotides: TGTGCCAGCAGATGGACCCCTAGGGAGCAGCCCCAGCATTTT.

The CDR3 DNA reads TGCAGCGCGCGAAGACAGCTCTCCTACAATGAGCAGTTCTTC. Residues: CSARRQLSYNEQFF. V and J are TRBV29-1 and TRBJ2-1, with D possibly TRBD1 on 5 matching bases. V dropped 7 bases and J dropped 0 bases, with 13 bases sitting between them. CDR3 length equals 14 residues. CDR1 and CDR2 from the germline V gene are SQVTM and ANQGSEA.

J is TRBJ1-1 and V is TRBV30; 7 positions agree with TRBD1. Germline CDR1 is GTSNPN and CDR2 is SVGIG (reference sequence). This CDR3 spans 13 amino acids. CDR3 nucleotides: TGTGCTTTGCTGGGACAGAGCAATTTTGAAGCTTTCTTT. Its translation: CALLGQSNFEAFF.

The J gene is TRBJ2-7, the V gene TRBV7-8; a possible D gene is TRBD2 (6 bases). The CDR3 totals 16 residues. Germline lookup yields CDR1 SGHVS and CDR2 FQNEAQ. Between the trimmed V and J ends, which lost 0 bases and 3 bases, there was a span of 15 bases. In DNA form, the CDR3 reads TGTGCCAGCAGCTTAGCGTTCCCGGGCGGGAACTACGAGCAGTACTTC. Translating it yields CASSLAFPGGNYEQYF.

The chain carries TRBV27 and TRBJ2-3, with 7 bases aligning to TRBD2. This CDR3 is 15 amino acids long. Germline lookup yields CDR1 MNHEY and CDR2 SMNVEV (reference sequence). V shed 3 bases, J shed 1 base, and the junction held 4 bases outside the gene matches. CDR3 DNA sequence: TGTGCCAGCAGTTTCTCTGGACTAGGCACAGATACGCAGTATTTT. Amino acid sequence: CASSFSGLGTDTQYF.

This rearrangement joins TRBV11-2 to TRBJ2-2; a possible D gene is TRBD1 (5 bases). This CDR3 contains 16 residues. V gave up 3 bases and J gave up 5 bases, with 16 bases separating them. Germline-derived CDR1 and CDR2 are SGHAT and FQNNGV. CDR3 sequence: CASSFFGRERTGELFF. CDR3 sequence (DNA): TGTGCCAGCAGCTTCTTTGGCAGGGAAAGAACCGGGGAGCTGTTTTTT.

This clone came up once. This chain links TRBV18 with TRBJ2-5; no clear D. V lost 6 bases and J lost 3, with 8 bases in between. The CDR3 runs to 12 residues. The V gene's germline CDR1 is KGHSH and CDR2 LQKENI. The CDR3 loop is CASSRGEETQYF. For the CDR3, the DNA is TGTGCCAGCTCTCGCGGCGAAGAGACCCAGTACTTC. The full variable domain, completed using reference TRBV18 and TRBJ2-5, is NAGVMQNPRHLVRRRGQEARLRCSPMKGHSHVYWYRQLPEEGLKFMVYLQKENIIDESGMPKERFSAEFPKEGPSILRIQQVVRGDSAAYFCASSRGEETQYFGPGTRLLVL.

The chain uses TRBV30 and TRBJ2-1, with 9 bases lining up with TRBD2. Germline V gene sequence: CDR1 GTSNPN, CDR2 SVGIG (reference sequence). The CDR3 runs to 15 residues. J was trimmed by 3 bases and V by 5 bases; bases with no gene match: 8. CDR3 residues: CAWSKTSGYYNEQFF. The DNA of the CDR3 is TGTGCCTGGTCTAAGACTAGCGGATACTACAATGAGCAGTTCTTC.

V gene TRBV7-9 combines with J gene TRBJ1-6; 8 nucleotides agree with TRBD1. The V gene end was trimmed by 5 bases and the J gene end by 6 bases; junction bases not matched to a gene: 0. CDR1 SEHNR and CDR2 FQNEAQ come from the germline V gene (reference sequence). The CDR3 runs to 13 residues. CDR3 in amino acids: CASSGQGNSPLHF. For the CDR3, the DNA is TGTGCCAGCAGCGGACAGGGTAATTCACCCCTCCACTTT.

CDR3 in amino acids: CATSEHRSRASNEQFF. As DNA, the CDR3 is TGTGCCACCAGTGAGCACCGGAGCAGGGCGTCGAATGAGCAGTTCTTC. The J gene is TRBJ2-1, the V gene TRBV24-1; D perhaps matches TRBD1 (5 bases). Germline CDR1 is KGHDR and CDR2 is SFDVKD. There are 16 residues in the CDR3. Trimming took off 4 bases at V and 7 bases at J, with 19 bases between the two ends.

The gene calls are TRBV6-2 or TRBV6-3 and TRBJ2-5; 9 nucleotides agree with TRBD2. Germline trimming cut 2 bases from V and 4 bases from J; bases unmatched to any gene: 2. The germline gives CDR1 MNHEY, CDR2 SVGEGT. The CDR3 runs to 14 residues. CDR3 nucleotides: TGTGCCAGCAGTTACGGGACTAGCTCAGAGACCCAGTACTTC. Translation gives CASSYGTSSETQYF.

The V call is TRBV7-6, the J call TRBJ2-1; D is possibly TRBD1 (6 bases). Germline CDR1 SGHVS, CDR2 FNYEAQ. The CDR3 has 15 residues. The V and J ends lost 5 bases and 9 bases respectively, with 20 bases between them. This CDR3 is CASSPYAAGVSEQFF. CDR3 coding DNA: TGTGCCAGCAGCCCATACGCGGCAGGGGTCAGTGAGCAGTTCTTC.

The V and J genes are TRBV19 and TRBJ2-1; 9 bases fit TRBD1. The germline V gene has CDR1 LNHDA and CDR2 SQIVND (reference sequence). V shed 7 bases, J shed 6 bases, and the junction held 10 bases outside the gene matches. The length of the CDR3 is 15 residues. The DNA of the CDR3 is TGTGCCAGTACCGAACAAGGGACAGGGAGCAATGAGCAGTTCTTC. This sequence encodes CASTEQGTGSNEQFF.

The V and J genes are TRBV28 and TRBJ2-7; 15 bases map to TRBD2. This CDR3 comprises 18 residues. The germline gives CDR1 MDHEN, CDR2 SYDVKM. Germline trimming cut 4 bases from V and 1 base from J; bases unmatched to any gene: 8. CDR3 nucleotide sequence: TGTGCCAGCAGTTGGGGACTAGCGGGAGGTTCGATTTCCTACGAGCAGTACTTC. It encodes CASSWGLAGGSISYEQYF. The whole variable domain, remainder taken from reference TRBV28 and TRBJ2-7, is DVKVTQSSRYLVKRTGEKVFLECVQDMDHENMFWYRQDPGLGLRLIYFSYDVKMKEKGDIPEGYSVSREKKERFSLILESASTNQTSMYLCASSWGLAGGSISYEQYFGPGTRLTVT.

The V and J genes are TRBV15 and TRBJ1-2, with a possible D match to TRBD1 (6 bases). This CDR3 has 17 amino acids. V lost 1 base and J lost 4, with 19 bases in between. Germline V gives CDR1 LNHNV, CDR2 YYDKDF (reference sequence). The CDR3 region has the DNA TGTGCCACCAGCAGAGCGCCCAGGGGTCGAACGACCTATGGCTACACCTTC. Translated, it gives CATSRAPRGRTTYGYTF.

The genes are TRBV11-3 and TRBJ2-3; D gene unclear. The germline V and J ends were trimmed by 3 bases and 0 bases, with 10 bases remaining between them. From germline, CDR1 is SGHNT and CDR2 YENEEA. There are 15 residues in the CDR3. The CDR3 nucleotides are TGTGCCAGCAGCTTCGGATGGCGGAGCACAGATACGCAGTATTTT. It yields the protein CASSFGWRSTDTQYF. Together with reference TRBV11-3 and TRBJ2-3, the CDR3 gives the full variable domain: EAGVVQSPRYKIIEKKQPVAFWCNPISGHNTLYWYLQNLGQGPELLIRYENEEAVDDSQLPKDRFSAERLKGVDSTLKIQPAELGDSAVYLCASSFGWRSTDTQYFGPGTRLTVL.

The J gene is TRBJ2-2, the V gene TRBV19, with TRBD2 matching 9 bases. Germline assignment: CDR1 LNHDA and CDR2 SQIVND (reference sequence). With V trimmed by 3 bases and J by 4 bases, 0 bases remained unmatched. The CDR3 runs to 14 residues. CDR3 in DNA: TGTGCCAGTAGTATTAGCGGGAGCACCGGGGAGCTGTTTTTT. Protein sequence: CASSISGSTGELFF.

This clone was detected only a few times. This chain joins TRBV7-3 and TRBJ2-7; 7 bases are a match to TRBD2. Germline CDR1 reads SGHTA; CDR2 reads FQGTGA. V trimming: 5 bases; J trimming: 6 bases; junction bases outside the gene matches: 7. This CDR3 has 13 amino acids. CDR3 sequence (DNA): TGTGCCAGCAGCCCCCTTGCGGGAGTCGAGCAGTACTTC. Its translation is CASSPLAGVEQYF.

The chain carries TRBV28 and TRBJ1-5, with D perhaps matching TRBD1 (5 bases). Germline V gene lookup returns CDR1 MDHEN and CDR2 SYDVKM. The CDR3 sequence is 15 residues long. Deletions cut 5 bases from V and 7 bases from J, with 18 bases between. CDR3 region: CASSRTGSPNQPQHF. CDR3 nucleotide sequence: TGTGCCAGCAGTCGCACAGGTTCCCCCAACCAGCCCCAGCATTTT. Looking up the rest from reference TRBV28 and TRBJ1-5 gives the full variable domain: DVKVTQSSRYLVKRTGEKVFLECVQDMDHENMFWYRQDPGLGLRLIYFSYDVKMKEKGDIPEGYSVSREKKERFSLILESASTNQTSMYLCASSRTGSPNQPQHFGDGTRLSIL.

The CDR3 reads CASSFQGNGNTIYF. Here the CDR3 DNA reads TGCGCCAGCAGCTTCCAGGGCAATGGAAACACCATATATTTT. The V and J genes are TRBV5-1 and TRBJ1-3; D possibly corresponds to TRBD1 (5 bases). This CDR3 has 14 amino acids. V dropped 2 bases and J dropped 3 bases, with 9 bases sitting between them. Germline V gene data show CDR1 as SGHRS and CDR2 as YFSETQ.

The chain employs TRBV15 and TRBJ2-5; 10 nucleotides agree with TRBD1. This CDR3 region has 15 residues. CDR1 is LNHNV and CDR2 is YYDKDF in the germline V gene (reference sequence). J gave up 4 bases and V 6 bases, and 8 bases lay outside the gene matches. The CDR3: CATRVPDRGVETQYF. For the CDR3, the DNA is TGTGCCACCAGGGTCCCGGACAGGGGGGTAGAGACCCAGTACTTC.

A single count supports this clone. The chain is built from TRBV13 and TRBJ2-7, with 11 positions matching TRBD2. The CDR3 is made up of 16 amino acids. CDR1 is PRHDT and CDR2 is FYEKMQ in the germline V gene (reference sequence). V lost 4 bases and J lost 0; bases outside the gene matches: 5. The chain's CDR3 is CASSSTGTSGSYEQYF. CDR3 bases: TGTGCCAGCAGCTCCACCGGGACTAGCGGCTCCTACGAGCAGTACTTC.

The genes are TRBV27 and TRBJ1-2, with TRBD1 matching 7 bases. CDR3 length equals 14 residues. Germline CDR1 and CDR2: MNHEY and SMNVEV (reference sequence). V lost 7 bases and J lost 4; bases outside the gene matches: 9. The CDR3 bases are TGTGCCAGCACCCCGGGACAGACCTTCTATGGCTACACCTTC. Amino acid sequence: CASTPGQTFYGYTF.

As for this clone: This specimen includes other DNA sequences encoding the same CDR3. The chain has TRBV7-3 and TRBJ2-1, with D unresolved. V lost 5 bases and J 5 bases, leaving 4 bases between the germline ends. In germline, CDR1 is SGHTA, CDR2 FQGTGA. The CDR3 has 11 amino acids. The CDR3 DNA is TGTGCCAGCAGCCGGGACAATGAGCAGTTCTTC. Residues: CASSRDNEQFF. Full variable domain (remainder filled in from reference TRBV7-3 and TRBJ2-1): GAGVSQTPSNKVTEKGKYVELRCDPISGHTALYWYRQSLGQGPEFLIYFQGTGAADDSGLPNDRFFAVRPEGSVSTLKIQRTERGDSAVYLCASSRDNEQFFGPGTRLTVL.

In DNA form, the CDR3 reads TGTGCCACCAGCAGAGCTCGACAGGGGCACTTGGGGGGCTACACCTTC. It is translated as CATSRARQGHLGGYTF. The rearrangement joins TRBV15 to TRBJ1-2, with 8 bases that match TRBD1. The CDR3 has 16 residues. Looked up from germline, CDR1 is LNHNV and CDR2 is YYDKDF (reference sequence). J was trimmed by 8 bases and V by 1 base; bases with no gene match: 12.